This T cell receptor beta chain comes out of a study of blood T cell repertoires in COVID-19. Repertoires were generated with immunoSEQ multiplex PCR, while TCRdb's copy carries only in-frame clones and drops some. Among 100,000 to 150,000 clones listed, around nine tenths were seen once. The specimen was PBMCs or T cells enriched from blood (not recorded which). The source is a woman between 50 and 59 years old who had recovered from COVID-19.

This chain's CDR3 is CSASRGNRNTEAFF. In nucleotides, the CDR3 is TGCAGTGCTAGTAGGGGGAACAGGAACACTGAAGCTTTCTTT. The chain links TRBV20-1 to TRBJ1-1; D is possibly TRBD1 (6 bases). V was clipped by 3 bases and J by 1 base, with 12 bases between them. Germline assignment: CDR1 DFQATT and CDR2 SNEGSKA (reference sequence). This CDR3 region has 14 residues.